This paragraph reports one T cell receptor (beta chain). The data originate from a study of blood T cell repertoires in COVID-19. Assay used: immunoSEQ multiplex PCR; TCRdb lists only in-frame clones, some missing. Here the sample spans more than 250,000 clones, less than 90% being singletons. The V gene's germline CDR1 is SGHRS and CDR2 YFSETQ. V dropped 4 bases and J dropped 4 bases, with 19 bases sitting between them. CDR3 length equals 16 residues. This receptor was taken from a man aged 55 to 70 who had recovered from COVID-19. The sequenced sample was peripheral blood. The rearrangement joins TRBV5-1 to TRBJ2-3, with TRBD1 as a possible D gene (6 bases). The CDR3 coding sequence is TGCGCCAGCAGCCCCACAGGGATCGGGGTGGCAGATACGCAGTATTTT. Amino acid sequence: CASSPTGIGVADTQYF.